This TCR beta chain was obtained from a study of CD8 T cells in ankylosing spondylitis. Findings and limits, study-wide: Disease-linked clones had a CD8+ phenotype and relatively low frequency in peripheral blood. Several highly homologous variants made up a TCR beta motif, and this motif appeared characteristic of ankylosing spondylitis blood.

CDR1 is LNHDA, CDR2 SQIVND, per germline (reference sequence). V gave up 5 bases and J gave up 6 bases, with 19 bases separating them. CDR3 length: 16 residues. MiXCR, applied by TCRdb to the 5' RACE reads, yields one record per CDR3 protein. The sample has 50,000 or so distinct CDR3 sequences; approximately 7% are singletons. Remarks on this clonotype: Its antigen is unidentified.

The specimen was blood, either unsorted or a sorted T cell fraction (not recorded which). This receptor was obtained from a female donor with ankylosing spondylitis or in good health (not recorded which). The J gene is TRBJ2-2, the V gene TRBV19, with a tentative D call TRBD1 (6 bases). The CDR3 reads CASSPRLQGLAGELFF. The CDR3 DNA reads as TGTGCCAGTAGTCCCCGTTTACAGGGATTGGCCGGGGAGCTGTTTTTT.